Listed below are T cell receptor beta chains from one sample, sequenced in a study of blood T cell repertoires in COVID-19. The table came from immunoSEQ multiplex PCR; TCRdb's copy has only in-frame clones and leaves some out. The sample lists over 350,000 clones, more than 75% occurring once. The specimen sequenced was PBMCs or T cells enriched from blood (not recorded which). The origin of the receptors is a woman younger than 30 who had recovered from COVID-19. The conserved cysteine and the conserved F or W are not part of the CDR3 here.

v_gene	j_gene	CDR3aa
TRBV28	TRBJ1-5	ASSGGQLAYSNQPQH
TRBV5-1	TRBJ2-5	ASSLEGQGGEETQY
TRBV5-1	TRBJ2-7	ASRAGDPYEQY
TRBV30	TRBJ2-1	AWSRGLAGYNEQF
TRBV3-1/TRBV3-2	TRBJ2-5	ASSHRDRGGETQY
TRBV7-8	TRBJ2-1	ASSGPGQANNEQF
TRBV30	TRBJ2-7	AWSVTGGEQY
TRBV6-6	TRBJ2-7	ASNYRGYEQY
TRBV7-9	TRBJ1-1	ASSKTQGTNTEAF
TRBV15	TRBJ1-6	ATSRDLPGRSNSPLH
TRBV5-6	TRBJ2-7	ASSFRAREQY
TRBV9	TRBJ1-2	ASSVVEFGSSLNYGYT
TRBV18	TRBJ1-4	ASSTGTGNEKLF
TRBV28	TRBJ1-1	ASSGQGVGAF
TRBV5-4	TRBJ1-1	ASREGQGYSFTEAF
TRBV19	TRBJ1-2	ASSITGGGYT
TRBV7-3	TRBJ1-1	ASSLGGPEAF
TRBV6-2/TRBV6-3	TRBJ1-1	ASSYQGAGTEAF
TRBV30	TRBJ2-5	ASGQGKYQETQY
TRBV24-1	TRBJ2-2	ATSEAVYKVTGELF
TRBV2	TRBJ1-5	ASRGTTQGELGQPQH
TRBV5-1	TRBJ1-2	ASRYRGYGYT
TRBV6-4	TRBJ1-1	ASMSGGEDTEAF
TRBV5-4	TRBJ1-6	ASSLPRVNSPLH